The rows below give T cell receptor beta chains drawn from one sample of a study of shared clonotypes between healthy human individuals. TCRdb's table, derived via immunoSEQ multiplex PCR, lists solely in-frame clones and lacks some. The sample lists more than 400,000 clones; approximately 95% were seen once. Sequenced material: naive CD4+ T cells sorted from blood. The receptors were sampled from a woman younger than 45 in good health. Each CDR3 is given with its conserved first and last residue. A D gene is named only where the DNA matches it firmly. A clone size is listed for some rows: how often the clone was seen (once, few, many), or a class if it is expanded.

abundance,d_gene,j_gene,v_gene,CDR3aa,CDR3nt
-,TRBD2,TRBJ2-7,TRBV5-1,CASSLVGTTYEQYF,TGCGCCAGCAGCTTGGTCGGGACTACCTACGAGCAGTACTTC
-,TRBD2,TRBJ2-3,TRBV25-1,CASSESAGVGDTDTQYF,TGTGCCAGCAGTGAATCTGCGGGGGTAGGGGACACAGATACGCAGTATTTT
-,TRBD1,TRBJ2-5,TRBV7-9,CASSLGRGPPETQYF,TGTGCCAGCAGCTTAGGCAGGGGGCCTCCAGAGACCCAGTACTTC
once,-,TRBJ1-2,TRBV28,CASSLGVNYGYTF,TGTGCCAGCAGTTTAGGGGTTAACTATGGCTACACCTTC
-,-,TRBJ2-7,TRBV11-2,CASSLEGGFDEQYF,TGTGCCAGCAGCTTAGAGGGAGGATTTGACGAGCAGTACTTC
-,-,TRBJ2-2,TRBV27,CASSLGLWNTGELFF,TGTGCCAGCAGTCTGGGACTTTGGAACACCGGGGAGCTGTTTTTT
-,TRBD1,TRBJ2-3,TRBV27,CASRSSTSDRRPDTQYF,TGTGCCAGCAGATCATCCACCTCGGACAGGCGCCCCGATACGCAGTATTTT
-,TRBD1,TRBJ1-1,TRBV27,CASSPDRGRTPEAFF,TGTGCCAGCAGTCCGGACAGGGGGAGAACGCCTGAAGCTTTCTTT
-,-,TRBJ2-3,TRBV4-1,CASSPVGVGDTQYF,TGCGCCAGCTCCCCCGTGGGAGTTGGGGATACGCAGTATTTT
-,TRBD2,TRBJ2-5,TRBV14,CASRASGSETQYF,TGTGCCAGCAGGGCCAGCGGGAGCGAGACCCAGTACTTC
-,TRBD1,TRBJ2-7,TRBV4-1,CASSQGIWTGRSYEQYF,TGCGCCAGCAGCCAAGGAATCTGGACAGGGCGCTCCTACGAGCAGTACTTC
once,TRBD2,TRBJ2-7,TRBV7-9,CASSFGLAGAYEQYF,TGTGCCAGCAGCTTCGGGCTAGCGGGAGCCTACGAGCAGTACTTC
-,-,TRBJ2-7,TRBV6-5,CASRRGVREYF,TGTGCCAGCAGGAGGGGCGTACGGGAGTACTTC
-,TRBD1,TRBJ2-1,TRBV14,CASSHLKRGPYNEQFF,TGTGCCAGCAGCCACCTAAAAAGGGGGCCCTACAATGAGCAGTTCTTC
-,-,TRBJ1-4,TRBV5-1,CASSSSATNEKLFF,TGCGCCAGCAGCTCCAGTGCAACTAATGAAAAACTGTTTTTT
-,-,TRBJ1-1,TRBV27,CASSFRRGTEAFF,TGTGCCAGCAGTTTCCGACGGGGCACTGAAGCTTTCTTT
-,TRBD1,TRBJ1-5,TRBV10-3,CAISGGQGVPPQHF,TGTGCCATCAGTGGAGGACAGGGGGTTCCGCCCCAGCATTTT
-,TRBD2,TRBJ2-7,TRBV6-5,CASTLYTSGTYEQYF,TGTGCCAGCACTCTATATACTAGCGGAACCTACGAGCAGTACTTC
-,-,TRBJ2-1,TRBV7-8,CASTPRGASYNEQFF,TGTGCCAGCACCCCGAGGGGGGCCTCTTACAATGAGCAGTTCTTC
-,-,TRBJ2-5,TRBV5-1,CASSSYPGLEETQYF,TGCGCCAGCAGCTCGTATCCGGGGCTTGAAGAGACCCAGTACTTC
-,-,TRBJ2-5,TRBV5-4,CASSLAFWAGEETQYF,TGTGCCAGCAGCTTGGCTTTTTGGGCAGGGGAAGAGACCCAGTACTTC
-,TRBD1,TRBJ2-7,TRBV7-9,CASSSPDRAIWGYEQYF,TGTGCCAGCAGCTCTCCGGACAGGGCCATCTGGGGCTACGAGCAGTACTTC
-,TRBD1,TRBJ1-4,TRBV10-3,CAISTRDRGQLNEKLFF,TGTGCCATCAGCACCCGGGACAGGGGGCAATTGAATGAAAAACTGTTTTTT
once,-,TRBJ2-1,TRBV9,CASSVAVSYNEQFF,TGTGCCAGCAGCGTAGCAGTCTCCTACAATGAGCAGTTCTTC
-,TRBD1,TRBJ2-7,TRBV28,CASTGGRNEQYF,TGTGCCAGCACAGGGGGCAGGAACGAGCAGTACTTC
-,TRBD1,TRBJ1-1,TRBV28,CASRSPQGATEAFF,TGTGCCAGCAGGTCGCCTCAGGGGGCGACTGAAGCTTTCTTT
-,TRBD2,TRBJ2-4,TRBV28,CASSQIGFSGSTSPNIQYF,TGTGCCAGCAGTCAAATTGGTTTTAGCGGGAGCACCTCCCCAAACATTCAGTACTTC
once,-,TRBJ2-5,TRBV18,CASSPVEVLETQYF,TGTGCCAGCTCACCAGTGGAGGTTTTGGAGACCCAGTACTTC
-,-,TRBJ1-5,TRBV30,CAWGATISNQPQHF,TGTGCCTGGGGGGCCACGATAAGCAATCAGCCCCAGCATTTT
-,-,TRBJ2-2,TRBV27,CASSRTGTRNTGELFF,TGTGCCAGCAGCCGCACCGGGACACGGAACACCGGGGAGCTGTTTTTT
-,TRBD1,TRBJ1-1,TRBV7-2,CASSLLTGGSTEAFF,TGTGCCAGCAGCCTACTGACAGGGGGCAGTACTGAAGCTTTCTTT
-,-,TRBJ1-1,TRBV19,CASSVQLNTEAFF,TGTGCCAGTAGTGTCCAGCTGAACACTGAAGCTTTCTTT
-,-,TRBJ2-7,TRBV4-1,CASSHPTDLDEQYF,TGCGCCAGCAGCCACCCCACTGATCTTGACGAGCAGTACTTC
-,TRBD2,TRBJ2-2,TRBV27,CASSPGLAGTGELFF,TGTGCCAGCAGCCCGGGACTAGCGGGCACCGGGGAGCTGTTTTTT
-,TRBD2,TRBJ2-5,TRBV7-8,CASSLDTSGPRGTQYF,TGTGCCAGCAGCTTAGACACTAGCGGGCCGCGGGGGACCCAGTACTTC
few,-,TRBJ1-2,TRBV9,CASSPRPDIRDGYTF,TGTGCCAGCAGCCCCCGCCCGGACATTCGGGATGGCTACACCTTC
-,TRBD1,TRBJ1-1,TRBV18,CASSPPGLTGGRAEAFF,TGTGCCAGCTCACCCCCAGGCCTAACAGGGGGCCGGGCTGAAGCTTTCTTT
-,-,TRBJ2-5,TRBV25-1,CASSEWEQETQYF,TGTGCCAGCAGTGAATGGGAACAAGAGACCCAGTACTTC
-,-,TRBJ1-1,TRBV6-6,CASSPPGDNTEAFF,TGTGCCAGCAGTCCACCAGGGGACAACACTGAAGCTTTCTTT
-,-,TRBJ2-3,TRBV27,CASSLRWEWGTQYF,TGTGCCAGCAGTTTACGGTGGGAGTGGGGTACGCAGTATTTT
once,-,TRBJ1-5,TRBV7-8,CASSSEGGTSNQPQHF,TGTGCCAGCAGCTCCGAAGGAGGTACGAGCAATCAGCCCCAGCATTTT
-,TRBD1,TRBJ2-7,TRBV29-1,CSVSLIRGTGAYEQYF,TGCAGCGTTTCCCTGATCAGAGGGACAGGGGCCTACGAGCAGTACTTC
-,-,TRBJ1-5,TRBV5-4,CASSLGGVGQPQHF,TGTGCCAGCAGTCTGGGGGGAGTAGGTCAGCCCCAGCATTTT
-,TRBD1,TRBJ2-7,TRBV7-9,CASSSTSGTGDPEQYF,TGTGCCAGCAGCTCCACCTCCGGGACAGGGGATCCCGAGCAGTACTTC
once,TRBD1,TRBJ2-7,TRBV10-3,CAISEAGQGNKQYF,TGTGCCATCAGTGAGGCCGGACAGGGTAATAAGCAGTACTTC
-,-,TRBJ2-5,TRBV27,CASSLYRPVGETQYF,TGTGCCAGCAGTTTATATAGACCTGTGGGGGAGACCCAGTACTTC
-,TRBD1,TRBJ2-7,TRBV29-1,CSVAQGVYEQYF,TGCAGCGTTGCACAGGGGGTATACGAGCAGTACTTC
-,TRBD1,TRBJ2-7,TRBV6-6,CASSPRTGRGEQYF,TGTGCCAGCAGCCCCCGGACAGGGAGAGGAGAGCAGTACTTC
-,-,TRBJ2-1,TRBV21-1,CASSYDRGNEQFF,TGTGCCAGTTCTTATGACAGGGGCAATGAGCAGTTCTTC
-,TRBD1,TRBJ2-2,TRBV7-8,CASSFTGGIGELFF,TGTGCCAGCAGCTTCACAGGGGGCATCGGGGAGCTGTTTTTT
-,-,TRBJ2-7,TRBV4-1,CASSQGTGPGYEQYF,TGCGCCAGCAGCCAAGGAACAGGGCCGGGCTACGAGCAGTACTTC